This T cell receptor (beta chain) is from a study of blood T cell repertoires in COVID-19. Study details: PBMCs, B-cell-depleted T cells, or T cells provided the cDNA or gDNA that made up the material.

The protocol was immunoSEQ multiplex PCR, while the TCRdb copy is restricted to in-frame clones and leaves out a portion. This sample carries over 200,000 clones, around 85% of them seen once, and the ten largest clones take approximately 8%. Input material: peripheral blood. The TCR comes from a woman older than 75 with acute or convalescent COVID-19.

The chain's CDR3 is CATRASGRYGELFF. The CDR3 bases are TGTGCCACCAGGGCTAGCGGGAGGTACGGGGAGCTGTTTTTT. The chain uses TRBV24-1 and TRBJ2-2, with 11 bases that match TRBD2. Trimming took 7 bases from V and 7 from J; bases not matched to a gene: 4. CDR1 is KGHDR and CDR2 is SFDVKD in the germline V gene. This CDR3 has 14 amino acids.